This T cell receptor (beta chain) was captured in a study of technical replicates of blood from several donors. Germline values: CDR1 LNHDA, CDR2 SQIVND (reference sequence). This CDR3 is 13 amino acids long. V gave up 9 bases and J gave up 6 bases, with 12 bases separating them. Assay: immunoSEQ multiplex PCR; the TCRdb copy retains only in-frame clones and omits some. The sample lists 100,000 or so clones, roughly 96% seen once, with 0.2% to 0.25% in the top ten. Sequencing was done on a sample of T cells isolated from PBMCs. The chain combines TRBV19 with TRBJ1-6; the D gene is possibly TRBD1 (5 bases). The receptor was derived from a human donor in good health. This CDR3 reads CASTSRVNSPLHF. The CDR3 DNA is TGTGCCAGCACCAGCAGGGTTAATTCACCCCTCCACTTT. The variable domain in full, with the rest retrieved from reference TRBV19 and TRBJ1-6, is DGGITQSPKYLFRKEGQNVTLSCEQNLNHDAMYWYRQDPGQGLRLIYYSQIVNDFQKGDIAEGYSVSREKKESFPLTVTSAQKNPTAFYLCASTSRVNSPLHFGNGTRLTVT.